Listed here are 10 T cell receptor beta chains from one sample, sequenced in a study of T cells in Graves' hyperthyroidism and ophthalmopathy. Amplified TCR beta CDR3 regions derived from RNA transcripts. Researchers ran a first-round RT-PCR on the TCR CDR3 using the HTBI primer set. TCRdb recomputed calls from the multiplex PCR reads with MiXCR, one row per CDR3 protein. The sample includes nearly 600,000 distinct CDR3 sequences, approximately 15% of them seen just once. Sequenced material: blood. The origin of the receptors is a woman aged 25 to 39 with Graves' hyperthyroidism that later progressed to Graves' ophthalmopathy.

This clonotype occurred a few times. The chain joins TRBV11-3 to TRBJ2-2; 8 bases line up with TRBD1. Trimming took 5 bases from V and 7 from J; bases not matched to a gene: 6. Germline V lookup: CDR1 SGHNT, CDR2 YENEEA. This CDR3 spans 14 amino acids. DNA of the CDR3: TGTGCCAGCAGCCCAGGGGGCGTTGTCGGGGAGCTGTTTTTT. This sequence encodes CASSPGGVVGELFF.

There are a few counts of this clonotype. A much larger clone is a single base away; this may be a read error. The chain has TRBV3-1 and TRBJ2-5; D unresolved. This CDR3 spans 12 amino acids. Germline values: CDR1 LGHDT, CDR2 YNNKEL (reference sequence). For the CDR3, the DNA is TGTGCCAGCAACCAAGATAGAGAGACCCAGTACTTC. Encoded protein: CASNQDRETQYF.

This clonotype was counted many times. This sequence joins TRBV2 and TRBJ1-2; 7 nucleotides agree with TRBD1. The V gene's germline CDR1 is SNHLY and CDR2 FYNNEI. Losses at the gene ends were 4 bases for V and 4 bases for J; bases not matched to a gene: 9. The CDR3 loop spans 15 amino acids. CDR3 in DNA: TGTGCCAGCAGTGTAGGACAGGCCGTCTTCTATGGCTACACCTTC. Its protein product is CASSVGQAVFYGYTF.

This clonotype was counted ten times or more. The rearrangement uses TRBV6-1 and TRBJ2-1; no firm D call. V was trimmed by 0 bases and J by 3 bases, leaving 15 bases between them. CDR3 length equals 17 residues. In germline, CDR1 is MNHNS, CDR2 SASEGT. CDR3: CASSEALSLKIYNEQFF. DNA for the CDR3: TGTGCCAGCAGTGAAGCGCTTAGCTTAAAGATCTACAATGAGCAGTTCTTC.

This clonotype was counted ten times or more. The genes are TRBV7-9 and TRBJ2-3; a possible D gene is TRBD2 (5 bases). This CDR3 is 15 amino acids long. V lost 3 bases and J 0 bases, leaving 10 bases between the germline ends. Germline V gene data show CDR1 as SEHNR and CDR2 as FQNEAQ (reference sequence). CDR3: CASSFGDTSTDTQYF. The CDR3 DNA is TGTGCCAGCAGCTTCGGGGATACTAGCACAGATACGCAGTATTTT.

A few counts support this clonotype. The V gene is TRBV19, the J gene TRBJ2-5; maybe TRBD1 (6 bases). V lost 1 base and J 5 bases, leaving 14 bases between the germline ends. The CDR3 contains 15 residues. Germline CDR1 is LNHDA and CDR2 is SQIVND (reference sequence). CDR3 nucleotides: TGTGCCAGTAGTATAGCTAACAGGGAGAGGGAGACCCAGTACTTC. This translates into CASSIANRERETQYF. Combining the CDR3 with reference TRBV19 and TRBJ2-5 gives the whole variable domain DGGITQSPKYLFRKEGQNVTLSCEQNLNHDAMYWYRQDPGQGLRLIYYSQIVNDFQKGDIAEGYSVSREKKESFPLTVTSAQKNPTAFYLCASSIANRERETQYFGPGTRLLVL.

This clonotype was observed a few times. This rearrangement joins TRBV6-1 to TRBJ2-1; D might be TRBD1 (6 bases). Germline-derived CDR1 and CDR2 are MNHNS and SASEGT. The V end lost 5 bases, the J end lost 3 bases, and 14 bases lay between the germline ends. This CDR3 has 15 residues. The CDR3 loop is CASSLQGTIYNEQFF. The CDR3 region has the DNA TGTGCCAGCAGTCTACAGGGCACGATCTACAATGAGCAGTTCTTC.

This clonotype was observed many times. V usage is TRBV5-4 and J usage is TRBJ2-1; D is uncertain. CDR3 length: 15 amino acids. Germline V gene lookup returns CDR1 SGHNT and CDR2 YYREEE (reference sequence). The V end was cut by 4 bases, the J end by 2 bases, with 13 bases between. As DNA, the CDR3 is TGTGCCAGCAGCGGTACACTCGCCCCCTACAATGAGCAGTTCTTC. Translation: CASSGTLAPYNEQFF.

This clonotype has at least ten counts. The chain employs TRBV3-1 and TRBJ2-7, with D perhaps matching TRBD1 or TRBD2 (5 bases each). CDR1 and CDR2 (germline): LGHDT, YNNKEL (reference sequence). The V and J ends lost 0 bases and 2 bases respectively, with 17 bases between them. The CDR3 extends over 17 amino acids. CDR3 protein: CASSQDRFSVGAYEQYF. The CDR3 nucleotides read TGTGCCAGCAGCCAAGATCGTTTTTCGGTGGGGGCCTACGAGCAGTACTTC.

The chain combines TRBV6-5 with TRBJ1-3; D uncertain. The CDR3 runs to 16 residues. The germline V gene has CDR1 MNHEY and CDR2 SVGAGI. Trimming took off 0 bases at V and 0 bases at J, with 9 bases between the two ends. The CDR3 DNA sequence: TGTGCCAGCAGTTACTCGACGGGAAGCTCTGGAAACACCATATATTTT. Protein sequence: CASSYSTGSSGNTIYF.